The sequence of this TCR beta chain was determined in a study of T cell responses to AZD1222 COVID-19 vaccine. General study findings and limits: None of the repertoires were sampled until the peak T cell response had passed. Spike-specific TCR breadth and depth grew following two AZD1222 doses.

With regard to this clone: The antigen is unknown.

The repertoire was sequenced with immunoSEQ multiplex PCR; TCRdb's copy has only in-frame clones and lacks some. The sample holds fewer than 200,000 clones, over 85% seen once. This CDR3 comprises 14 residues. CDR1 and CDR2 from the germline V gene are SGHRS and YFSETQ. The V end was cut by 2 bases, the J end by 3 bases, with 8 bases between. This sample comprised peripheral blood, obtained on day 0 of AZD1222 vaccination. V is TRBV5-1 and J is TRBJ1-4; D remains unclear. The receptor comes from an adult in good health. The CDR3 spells CASSLWMPNEKLFF. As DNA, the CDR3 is TGCGCCAGCAGCTTATGGATGCCTAATGAAAAACTGTTTTTT.